Below are 20 T cell receptor beta chains sequenced from a single sample in a study of T cell responses to AZD1222 COVID-19 vaccine. Clones were sequenced by immunoSEQ multiplex PCR, and TCRdb holds only the in-frame ones, with some missing. The repertoire includes 120,000 or so clones, about 91% of them detected once, and over 2.5% sits in the top ten. Sequencing used peripheral blood, obtained on day 0 of AZD1222 vaccination. All receptors come from an adult in good health.

V and J are TRBV5-4 and TRBJ2-7, with TRBD2 as a possible D gene (5 bases). V lost 0 bases and J 6 bases, leaving 13 bases between the germline ends. The CDR3 has 14 amino acids. Germline CDR1 reads SGHNT; CDR2 reads YYREEE (reference sequence). The CDR3 sequence is CASSLALADGEQYF. CDR3 nucleotides: TGTGCCAGCAGCTTGGCCCTAGCTGACGGCGAGCAGTACTTC.

Regarding this clone: One end of the junction varies from germline; a read error may be responsible. V and J are TRBV6-5 and TRBJ1-6, with D unresolved. The germline CDR1 and CDR2 sequences are MNHEY and SVGAGI. The length of the CDR3 is 14 residues. The chain's CDR3 is CASGYSSYNSPLHF. The CDR3 DNA is TGTGCCAGCGGTTATAGCTCCTATAATTCACCCCTCCACTTT.

A remark on this clone: Other nucleotide sequences from this sample produce the same CDR3. The gene calls are TRBV27 and TRBJ1-2, with D perhaps matching TRBD1 (6 bases). This CDR3 has 13 amino acids. V gave up 2 bases and J gave up 4 bases, with 8 bases separating them. CDR1 MNHEY and CDR2 SMNVEV come from the germline V gene (reference sequence). CDR3 residues: CASSLGGGYGYTF. In nucleotides, the CDR3 is TGTGCCAGCAGTTTAGGAGGGGGCTATGGCTACACCTTC.

The genes are TRBV7-8 and TRBJ2-5; D is undetermined. Trimming removed 1 base at V and 5 bases at J, with 11 bases between. Germline V gene data show CDR1 as SGHVS and CDR2 as FQNEAQ. CDR3 length: 14 residues. The CDR3 region has the DNA TGTGCCAGCAGCTTAGATGTGAGGTTGGAGACCCAGTACTTC. Translation: CASSLDVRLETQYF.

CDR3 loop: CASSLQGDYGYTF. The CDR3 coding sequence is TGTGCCAGCAGCCTACAGGGAGACTATGGCTACACCTTC. The chain has TRBV6-6 and TRBJ1-2; D may be TRBD1 (6 bases). Germline CDR1 MNHNY, CDR2 SVGAGI (reference sequence). There are 13 residues in the CDR3. V shed 6 bases and J shed 3 bases, with 11 bases lying between them.

V and J are TRBV25-1 and TRBJ2-1, with 8 bases aligning to TRBD2. Per germline, CDR1 MGHDK and CDR2 SYGVNS. J gave up 7 bases and V 4 bases, and 12 bases lay outside the gene matches. This CDR3 region has 16 residues. CDR3 coding DNA: TGTGCCAGCAGTGGCCCCTCCAAACTAGCGGTAAATGAGCAGTTCTTC. Residues: CASSGPSKLAVNEQFF.

CDR3 DNA: TGTGCCAGCAGCTTAGTAGGGGTTTCTAGAAGCTCCTACGAGCAGTACTTC. Residues: CASSLVGVSRSSYEQYF. The V call is TRBV7-2, the J call TRBJ2-7; D might be TRBD1 (5 bases). The length of the CDR3 is 17 residues. CDR1 and CDR2 from the germline V gene are SGHTA and FQGNSA. Trimming left V 1 base short and J 0 bases short, with 16 bases between.

This rearrangement joins TRBV5-6 to TRBJ2-7; 7 nucleotides agree with TRBD2. The J segment lost 3 bases and the V segment lost 5 bases, leaving 17 bases of the junction unmatched. Germline V gene sequence: CDR1 SGHDT, CDR2 YYEEEE. CDR3 length equals 17 residues. CDR3 bases: TGTGCCAGCAGATTGAATATGGGGGGGAGTGTTCGCTACGAGCAGTACTTC. It is translated as CASRLNMGGSVRYEQYF.

The rearrangement joins TRBV5-1 to TRBJ1-6; D uncertain. CDR3 size: 13 residues. The germline V gene has CDR1 SGHRS and CDR2 YFSETQ. The germline V and J ends were trimmed by 0 bases and 7 bases, with 5 bases remaining between them. DNA of the CDR3: TGCGCCAGCAGCTTGGAGAGCAATTCACCCCTCCACTTT. It yields the protein CASSLESNSPLHF.

The chain joins TRBV25-1 to TRBJ2-3; D might be TRBD1 (5 bases). With 7 bases removed from V and 2 bases from J, the gap between germline ends came to 13 bases. CDR1 and CDR2 (germline): MGHDK, SYGVNS. The CDR3 is made up of 14 amino acids. The CDR3 region has the DNA TGTGCCAGCATCACCAGGGCCGTCACAGATACGCAGTATTTT. Residues: CASITRAVTDTQYF.

This chain connects TRBV5-4 to TRBJ1-2, with D possibly TRBD1 on 5 matching bases. The CDR3 is 14 residues long. V lost 4 bases and J lost 0, with 10 bases in between. Germline V gene data show CDR1 as SGHNT and CDR2 as YYREEE (reference sequence). The DNA for the CDR3 is TGTGCCAGCAGCCCAGGGTGGGCTAACTATGGCTACACCTTC. This sequence encodes CASSPGWANYGYTF. The full variable domain, with the rest looked up from reference TRBV5-4 and TRBJ1-2, is ETGVTQSPTHLIKTRGQQVTLRCSSQSGHNTVSWYQQALGQGPQFIFQYYREEENGRGNFPPRFSGLQFPNYSSELNVNALELDDSALYLCASSPGWANYGYTFGSGTRLTVV.

V and J are TRBV19 and TRBJ2-7, with D unresolved. Trimming pared 6 bases from V and 4 bases from J, leaving 4 bases between. Per germline, CDR1 LNHDA and CDR2 SQIVND (reference sequence). This CDR3 is 10 amino acids long. The CDR3 spells CASSEYEQYF. CDR3 in DNA: TGTGCCAGTAGCGAATACGAGCAGTACTTC.

The chain recombines TRBV24-1 with TRBJ2-3; no reliable D call. Trimming left V 5 bases short and J 5 bases short, with 10 bases between. Germline CDR1 is KGHDR and CDR2 is SFDVKD. CDR3 length: 13 amino acids. CDR3 in amino acids: CATSGALVDTQYF. The CDR3 region has the DNA TGTGCCACCAGTGGCGCACTTGTAGATACGCAGTATTTT.

This sequence joins TRBV6-5 and TRBJ2-7, with TRBD2 matching 7 bases. Germline V gene sequence: CDR1 MNHEY, CDR2 SVGAGI. The CDR3 is 15 amino acids. V gave up 5 bases and J gave up 1 base; unmatched junction bases: 8. DNA of the CDR3: TGTGCCAGCAGTCGTCTCGCTAGCGGTTCCTACGAGCAGTACTTC. Its protein is CASSRLASGSYEQYF.

This chain links TRBV7-8 with TRBJ1-1, with a tentative D call TRBD1 (6 bases). CDR3 size: 16 residues. V shed 3 bases and J shed 0 bases, with 14 bases lying between them. Per the germline V gene, CDR1 is SGHVS and CDR2 is FQNEAQ. CDR3 protein: CASSFLLGHLNTEAFF. DNA for the CDR3: TGTGCCAGCAGCTTCCTCTTGGGACACCTGAACACTGAAGCTTTCTTT.

V and J are TRBV21-1 and TRBJ1-1; the table names TRBD1, a call not compared with the DNA. TRBV21-1 is termed a pseudogene. The CDR3 totals 14 residues. The CDR3 loop reads CASGTGGRCGEAFF. The DNA for the CDR3 is TGTGCCAGCGGGACAGGGGGCAGATGTGGTGAAGCTTTCTTT.

The CDR3 protein is CASGARGLAGELFF. Here the CDR3 DNA reads TGTGCTAGTGGTGCCAGGGGGCTAGCCGGGGAGCTGTTTTTT. V usage is TRBV12-5 and J usage is TRBJ2-2, with 8 nucleotides matching TRBD1. Germline CDR1 LGHNT, CDR2 FRNRAP. The trim removed 5 bases at V and 6 bases at J, leaving 5 bases unmatched. The length of the CDR3 is 14 residues.

This clone was seen a single time. The genes are TRBV19 and TRBJ2-7, with a possible D match to TRBD1 (6 bases). From germline, CDR1 is LNHDA and CDR2 SQIVND (reference sequence). The V gene lost 1 base and the J gene lost 6 bases, with 13 bases spanning the gap. The CDR3 sequence is 14 residues long. CDR3 in amino acids: CASSIGVGALEQYF. The CDR3 DNA reads as TGTGCCAGTAGTATAGGTGTGGGGGCCCTCGAGCAGTACTTC.

V usage is TRBV28 and J usage is TRBJ1-1, with D uncertain. The CDR3 is 13 amino acids. V was shortened by 3 bases and J by 4 bases, with 9 bases between the two germline ends. Germline loops: CDR1 MDHEN, CDR2 SYDVKM. In nucleotides, the CDR3 is TGTGCCAGCAGTTTCGGGGTCGGCACTGAAGCTTTCTTT. It is translated as CASSFGVGTEAFF.

This clone was observed many times. This chain joins TRBV7-9 and TRBJ1-6; D is possibly TRBD1 (6 bases). The CDR3 is 16 amino acids. V was cut by 6 bases and J by 2 bases, with 14 bases left in between. CDR1 SEHNR and CDR2 FQNEAQ come from the germline V gene (reference sequence). In DNA form, the CDR3 reads TGTGCCAGCAGAGATGGACAGCTGCCCTATAATTCACCCCTCCACTTT. It codes for CASRDGQLPYNSPLHF.